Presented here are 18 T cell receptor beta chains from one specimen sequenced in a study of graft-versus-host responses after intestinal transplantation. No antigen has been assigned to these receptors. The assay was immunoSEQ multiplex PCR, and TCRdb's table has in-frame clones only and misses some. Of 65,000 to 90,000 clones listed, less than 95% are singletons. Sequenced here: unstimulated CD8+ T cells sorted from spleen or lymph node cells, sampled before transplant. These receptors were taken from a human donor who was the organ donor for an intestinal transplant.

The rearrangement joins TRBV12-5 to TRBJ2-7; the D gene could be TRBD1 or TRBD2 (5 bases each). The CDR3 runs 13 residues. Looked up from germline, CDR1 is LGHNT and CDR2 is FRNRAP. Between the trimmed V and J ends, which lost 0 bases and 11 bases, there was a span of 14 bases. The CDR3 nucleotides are TGTGCTAGTGGTTTGGTACAGGACTCCAGGGAGTACTTC. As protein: CASGLVQDSREYF.

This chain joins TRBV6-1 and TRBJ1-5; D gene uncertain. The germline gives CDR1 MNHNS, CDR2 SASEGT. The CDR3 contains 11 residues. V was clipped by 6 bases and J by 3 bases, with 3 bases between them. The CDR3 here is CASSANQPQHF. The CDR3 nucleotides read TGTGCCAGCAGCGCCAATCAGCCCCAGCATTTT.

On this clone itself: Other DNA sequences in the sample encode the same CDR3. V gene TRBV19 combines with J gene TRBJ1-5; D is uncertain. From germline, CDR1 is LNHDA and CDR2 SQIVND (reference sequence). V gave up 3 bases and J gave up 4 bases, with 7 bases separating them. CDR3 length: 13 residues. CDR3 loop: CASSILGNQPQHF. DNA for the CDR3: TGTGCCAGTAGTATTCTGGGAAATCAGCCCCAGCATTTT.

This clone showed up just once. The CDR3 sequence: CASSQPSTGNYEQYF. The CDR3 DNA sequence: TGTGCCAGCAGCCAACCCTCGACAGGGAACTACGAGCAGTACTTC. The chain employs TRBV4-2 and TRBJ2-7; 7 positions agree with TRBD1. The V and J ends lost 2 bases and 3 bases, in that order; junction bases with no gene match: 7. Germline V lookup: CDR1 LGHNA, CDR2 YNFKEQ. The length of the CDR3 is 15 residues.

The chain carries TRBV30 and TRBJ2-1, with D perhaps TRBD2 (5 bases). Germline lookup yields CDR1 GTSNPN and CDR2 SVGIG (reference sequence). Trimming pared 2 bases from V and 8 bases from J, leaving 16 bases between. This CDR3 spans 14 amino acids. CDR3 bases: TGTGCCTGGAGTATAGCGAGCCTTGGAGATGAGCAGTTCTTC. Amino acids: CAWSIASLGDEQFF.

The CDR3 sequence is CASSLEYLDEQYF. The CDR3 DNA is TGTGCCAGCAGCTTAGAATATTTGGACGAGCAGTACTTC. The J gene is TRBJ2-7, the V gene TRBV11-2, with D unresolved. There are 13 residues in the CDR3. Trimming shortened V by 0 bases and J by 5 bases, and 8 bases separated the two germline ends. Germline assignment: CDR1 SGHAT and CDR2 FQNNGV.

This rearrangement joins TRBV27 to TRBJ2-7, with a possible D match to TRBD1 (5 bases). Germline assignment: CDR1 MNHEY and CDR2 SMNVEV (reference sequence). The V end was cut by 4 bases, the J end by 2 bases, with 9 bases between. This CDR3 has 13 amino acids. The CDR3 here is CASSWSTAYEQYF. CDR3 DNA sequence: TGTGCCAGCAGTTGGTCGACAGCCTACGAGCAGTACTTC.

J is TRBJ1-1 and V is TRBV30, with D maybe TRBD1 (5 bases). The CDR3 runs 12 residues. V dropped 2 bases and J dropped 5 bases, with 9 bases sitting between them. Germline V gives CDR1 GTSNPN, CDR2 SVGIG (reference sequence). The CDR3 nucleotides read TGTGCCTGGAGTCAGGGTTTGACTGAAGCTTTCTTT. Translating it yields CAWSQGLTEAFF. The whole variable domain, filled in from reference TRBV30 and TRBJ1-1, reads SQTIHQWPATLVQPVGSPLSLECTVEGTSNPNLYWYRQAAGRGLQLLFYSVGIGQISSEVPQNLSASRPQDRQFILSSKKLLLSDSGFYLCAWSQGLTEAFFGQGTRLTVV.

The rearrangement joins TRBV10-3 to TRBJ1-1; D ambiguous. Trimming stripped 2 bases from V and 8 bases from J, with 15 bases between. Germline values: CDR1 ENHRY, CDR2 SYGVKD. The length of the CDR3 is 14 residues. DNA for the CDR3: TGTGCCATCAGTGAGACTGGATCGACGGGCGAAGCTTTCTTT. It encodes CAISETGSTGEAFF.

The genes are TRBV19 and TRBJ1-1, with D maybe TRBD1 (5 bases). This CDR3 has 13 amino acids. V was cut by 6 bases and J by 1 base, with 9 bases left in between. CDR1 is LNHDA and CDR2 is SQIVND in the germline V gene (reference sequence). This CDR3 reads CASRSTGNTEAFF. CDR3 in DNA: TGTGCCAGTAGGTCCACAGGGAACACTGAAGCTTTCTTT.

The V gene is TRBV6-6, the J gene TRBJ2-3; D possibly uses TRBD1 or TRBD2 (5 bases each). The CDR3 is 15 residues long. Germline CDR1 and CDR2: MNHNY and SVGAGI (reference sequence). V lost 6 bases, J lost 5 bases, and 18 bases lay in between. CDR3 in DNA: TGTGCCAGCAGCACCGGGGCAGGGTCTGGAGATACGCAGTATTTT. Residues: CASSTGAGSGDTQYF.

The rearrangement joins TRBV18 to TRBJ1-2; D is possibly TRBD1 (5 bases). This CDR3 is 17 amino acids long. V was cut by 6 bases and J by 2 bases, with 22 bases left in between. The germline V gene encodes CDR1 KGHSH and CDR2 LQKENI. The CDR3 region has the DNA TGTGCCAGCTCTGAAAGACCCCCCCCCGGACACAACTATGGCTACACCTTC. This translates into CASSERPPPGHNYGYTF.

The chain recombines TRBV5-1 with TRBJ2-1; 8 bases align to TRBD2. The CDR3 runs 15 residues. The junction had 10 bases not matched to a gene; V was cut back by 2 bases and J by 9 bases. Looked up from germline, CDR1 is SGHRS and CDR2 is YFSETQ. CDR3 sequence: CASSFYSGTASEQFF. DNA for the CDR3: TGCGCCAGCAGCTTTTATAGCGGGACGGCCAGTGAGCAGTTCTTC.

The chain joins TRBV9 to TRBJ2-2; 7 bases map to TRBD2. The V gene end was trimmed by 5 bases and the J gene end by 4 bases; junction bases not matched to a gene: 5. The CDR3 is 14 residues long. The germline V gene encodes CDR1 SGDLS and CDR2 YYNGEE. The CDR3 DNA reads TGTGCCAGCAGTGGACTAGGAGGCACCGGGGAGCTGTTTTTT. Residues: CASSGLGGTGELFF.

The CDR3: CASSSNGPSYEQYF. The CDR3 DNA is TGTGCCAGCAGCTCGAACGGACCGTCCTACGAGCAGTACTTC. The chain links TRBV7-6 to TRBJ2-7; no clear D gene. There are 14 residues in the CDR3. CDR1 and CDR2 (germline): SGHVS, FNYEAQ. V lost 4 bases and J lost 1, with 11 bases in between.

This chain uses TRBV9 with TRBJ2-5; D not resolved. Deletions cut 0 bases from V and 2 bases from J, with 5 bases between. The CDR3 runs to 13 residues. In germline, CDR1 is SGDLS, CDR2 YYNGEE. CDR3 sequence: CASSVDRQETQYF. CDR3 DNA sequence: TGTGCCAGCAGCGTAGACAGACAAGAGACCCAGTACTTC.

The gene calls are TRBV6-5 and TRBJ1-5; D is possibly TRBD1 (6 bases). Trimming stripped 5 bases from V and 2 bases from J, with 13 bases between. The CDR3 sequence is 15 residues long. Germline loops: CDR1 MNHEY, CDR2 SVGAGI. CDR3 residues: CASSPQGRGNQPQHF. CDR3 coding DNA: TGTGCCAGCAGTCCACAGGGTCGGGGCAATCAGCCCCAGCATTTT.

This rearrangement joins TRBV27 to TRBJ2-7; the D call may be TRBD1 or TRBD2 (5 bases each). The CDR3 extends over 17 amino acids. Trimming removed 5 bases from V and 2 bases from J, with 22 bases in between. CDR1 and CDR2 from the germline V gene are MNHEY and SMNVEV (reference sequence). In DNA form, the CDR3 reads TGTGCCAGCAGTCCACCTCTTGGGGGAACGAGGACCTACGAGCAGTACTTC. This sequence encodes CASSPPLGGTRTYEQYF.